This section outlines one TCR beta chain sequence together with its context. Its matching antigen is unknown. Clones were read by immunoSEQ multiplex PCR, and TCRdb kept only the in-frame ones, dropping some. The sample carries around 100,000 clones, about 80% recorded once. The entry originates in a study of radiotherapy plus CTLA-4 blockade in lung cancer. Trimming stripped 4 bases from V and 4 bases from J, with 8 bases between. The germline V gene encodes CDR1 SQVTM and CDR2 ANQGSEA. The CDR3 is 12 residues long. General study points: According to reports, early shifts in blood T cell clones, alongside interferon-beta, forecast response most accurately. Blood saw expansion of tumor-derived TCR clones after radiotherapy plus ipilimumab.

The receptor was isolated from a human donor with non-small cell lung cancer that progressed on radiotherapy plus ipilimumab. Some clones in this sample may be carry-over from other donors' samples. The chain recombines TRBV29-1 with TRBJ1-5; D is undetermined. This specimen was peripheral blood, taken from a patient treated with radiotherapy plus ipilimumab. The DNA of the CDR3 is TGCAGCGTTGGGGCGTTGAATCAGCCCCAGCATTTT. Its translation is CSVGALNQPQHF.